This TCR beta chain was identified during a study of blood T cell repertoires in COVID-19. As for the study in general: Sites in the United States, Italy and Spain provided acute and convalescent COVID-19 samples. Sources were T cells, B-cell-depleted T cells, or PBMCs; the material itself was cDNA or gDNA.

Under the authors' procedure: Estimated nucleated cell counts came from reference gene primer amplification. The protocol was immunoSEQ multiplex PCR, while the TCRdb copy is restricted to in-frame clones and leaves out a portion. V, J and clone size are those of that table, while D and trimming were read from the DNA. The sample contains roughly 110,000 clones, approximately 90% of which appear only once. J gave up 0 bases and V 0 bases, and 9 bases lay outside the gene matches. The CDR3 runs 18 residues. The germline gives CDR1 SGDLS, CDR2 YYNGEE. The rearrangement joins TRBV9 to TRBJ1-3; 7 bases agree with TRBD1. The source of this sequence is a human donor with acute or convalescent COVID-19. The donor label of this sample is uncertain. Sample: peripheral blood. The CDR3 protein is CASSVEGQADFSGNTIYF. CDR3 DNA: TGTGCCAGCAGCGTAGAAGGACAGGCGGACTTCTCTGGAAACACCATATATTTT. Full variable domain (outside the CDR3, taken from reference TRBV9 and TRBJ1-3): DSGVTQTPKHLITATGQRVTLRCSPRSGDLSVYWYQQSLDQGLQFLIQYYNGEERAKGNILERFSAQQFPDLHSELNLSSLELGDSALYFCASSVEGQADFSGNTIYFGEGSWLTVV.